This paragraph reports one TCR beta chain. This specimen belongs to a study of blood T cell repertoires in COVID-19. On the study more broadly: Material from acute and convalescent COVID-19 was sourced from the United States, Italy and Spain. Nucleic acid was either cDNA or gDNA, and it came from T cells, B-cell-depleted T cells, or PBMCs.

Study processing details: Amplified reference gene primers provided the basis for estimating nucleated cell counts. Assay used: immunoSEQ multiplex PCR; TCRdb lists only in-frame clones, some missing. That table is the source of V, J and clone size, and D and trimming were worked out from the DNA. The repertoire holds roughly 300,000 clones, 81% seen once, with around 2.9% in the top ten. The CDR3 has 14 residues. The origin of this receptor is an older woman with active or convalescent COVID-19. The chain employs TRBV21-1 and TRBJ1-4; the D call in the table, TRBD1, was not verified against the DNA. TRBV21-1 is recorded as a pseudogene. Sequences were obtained from peripheral blood. CDR3 residues: CARNRDRVFEKLFF. The DNA for the CDR3 is TGTGCCAGAAATAGGGACAGGGTTTTTGAAAAACTGTTTTTT.